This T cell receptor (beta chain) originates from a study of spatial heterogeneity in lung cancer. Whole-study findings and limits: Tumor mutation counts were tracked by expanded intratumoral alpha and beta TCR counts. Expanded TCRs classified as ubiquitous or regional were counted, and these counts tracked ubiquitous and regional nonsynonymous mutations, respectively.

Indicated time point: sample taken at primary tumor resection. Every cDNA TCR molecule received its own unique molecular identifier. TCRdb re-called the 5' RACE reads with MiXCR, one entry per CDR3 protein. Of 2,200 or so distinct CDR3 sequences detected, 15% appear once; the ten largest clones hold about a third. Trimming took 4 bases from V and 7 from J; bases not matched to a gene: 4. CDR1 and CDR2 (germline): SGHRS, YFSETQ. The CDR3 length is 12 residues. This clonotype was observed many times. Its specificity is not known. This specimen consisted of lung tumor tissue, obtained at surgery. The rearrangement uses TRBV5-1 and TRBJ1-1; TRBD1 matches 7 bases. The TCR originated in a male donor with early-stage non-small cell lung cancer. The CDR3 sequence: CASSLNRGEAFF. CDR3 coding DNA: TGCGCCAGCAGCCTTAACAGGGGTGAAGCTTTCTTT.